The clone carrying this TCR beta chain was seen only a few times. These data belong to a study of a mutant IDH1 vaccine in newly diagnosed glioma. Time point noted: baseline, week 1 (first vaccination visit). Noted treatment: pre-vaccination baseline after standard-of-care therapy. Germline lookup yields CDR1 MDHEN and CDR2 SYDVKM. CDR3 length equals 13 residues. Trimming shortened V by 5 bases and J by 6 bases, and 13 bases separated the two germline ends. Measured with immunoSEQ multiplex PCR; TCRdb has only the in-frame clones, and not every one. The sample holds just under 95,000 clones; about four fifths are singletons and the top ten take around 7%.

The sample was PBMCs, taken from a glioma patient treated with radiotherapy, temozolomide or both. The V call is TRBV28, the J call TRBJ1-1, with unresolved D. This clonotype was obtained from a woman in her fifties or sixties with glioma. The CDR3 DNA sequence: TGTGCCAGCAGTCCGAGTCCCTACTCTGAAGCTTTCTTT. It specifies CASSPSPYSEAFF.